The 26 T cell receptor beta chains reported below all come from one sample, sequenced in a study of OX40 agonist ivuxolimab in advanced cancers. Repertoires were generated with immunoSEQ multiplex PCR, while TCRdb's copy carries only in-frame clones and drops some. The sample consists of around 20,000 clones, roughly 90% of them appearing once. Specimen: CD4+ or CD8+ T cells sorted from blood, collected in a trial of the OX40 agonist ivuxolimab. Receptor source: an adult with an advanced solid tumor such as melanoma, head and neck, liver or kidney cancer.

This clone was recorded once. The rearrangement joins TRBV20-1 to TRBJ1-2, with D unresolved. The germline gives CDR1 DFQATT, CDR2 SNEGSKA (reference sequence). The CDR3 is 11 amino acids. V was clipped by 5 bases and J by 5 bases, with 9 bases between them. As DNA, the CDR3 is TGCAGTGCTTTTGGAGAATATGGCTACACCTTC. It is translated as CSAFGEYGYTF.

The chain joins TRBV14 to TRBJ1-1; D perhaps matches TRBD1 (5 bases). The CDR3 totals 14 residues. Germline CDR1 reads SGHDN; CDR2 reads FVKESK. Trimming shortened V by 4 bases and J by 5 bases, and 14 bases separated the two germline ends. CDR3 sequence (DNA): TGTGCCAGCAGCCGTCTAGTCGGGGGGACTGAAGCTTTCTTT. Amino acid sequence: CASSRLVGGTEAFF. Variable domain in full (rest from reference TRBV14 and TRBJ1-1): EAGVTQFPSHSVIEKGQTVTLRCDPISGHDNLYWYRRVMGKEIKFLLHFVKESKQDESGMPNNRFLAERTGGTYSTLKVQPAELEDSGVYFCASSRLVGGTEAFFGQGTRLTVV.

V gene TRBV7-6 combines with J gene TRBJ2-7; no clear D gene. CDR1 is SGHVS and CDR2 is FNYEAQ in the germline V gene. V lost 0 bases to trimming and J lost 1 base, with 10 bases between them. The CDR3 runs to 15 residues. CDR3 sequence (DNA): TGTGCCAGCAGCTTAGCTGTCTCCGATTCCTACGAGCAGTACTTC. Its translation: CASSLAVSDSYEQYF.

This clone appeared once. This rearrangement joins TRBV11-2 to TRBJ2-5; D might be TRBD1 or TRBD2, each matching 5 bases. CDR3 length equals 13 residues. Trimming took 6 bases from V and 2 from J, leaving 10 bases between them. Germline V gene sequence: CDR1 SGHAT, CDR2 FQNNGV. The CDR3: CASSWGPQETQYF. CDR3 DNA sequence: TGTGCCAGCAGTTGGGGACCTCAAGAGACCCAGTACTTC.

J is TRBJ1-1 and V is TRBV6-1; tentative D call: TRBD1 (5 bases). Germline CDR1 MNHNS, CDR2 SASEGT. The CDR3 loop spans 13 amino acids. The V end lost 6 bases, the J end lost 1 base, and 9 bases lay between the germline ends. The DNA for the CDR3 is TGTGCCAGCAGGCACAGGCAGAACACTGAAGCTTTCTTT. Encoded protein: CASRHRQNTEAFF.

This clone has just a few counts. The chain employs TRBV30 and TRBJ2-7; D unresolved. V lost 0 bases and J lost 5, with 8 bases in between. Germline V lookup: CDR1 GTSNPN, CDR2 SVGIG (reference sequence). The CDR3 runs to 12 residues. Written as DNA, the CDR3 is TGTGCCTGGAGTGTACGCCGACACGAGCAGTACTTC. It codes for CAWSVRRHEQYF.

The V call is TRBV6-5, the J call TRBJ2-3, with 10 bases lining up with TRBD2. This CDR3 comprises 15 residues. Germline V gene sequence: CDR1 MNHEY, CDR2 SVGAGI. The V and J ends lost 6 bases and 7 bases, in that order; junction bases with no gene match: 10. The DNA of the CDR3 is TGTGCCAGCAGAACAGCGGGGGGGCAATTAAATACGCAGTATTTT. Amino acid sequence: CASRTAGGQLNTQYF.

V is TRBV5-1 and J is TRBJ2-1; TRBD2 matches at 8 bases. Germline V gene sequence: CDR1 SGHRS, CDR2 YFSETQ. The V segment lost 6 bases and the J segment 2 bases; nucleotides outside the gene matches: 10. The CDR3 covers 16 residues. The CDR3 DNA sequence: TGCGCCAGCACTTGGGGATTAGCGGGACCCTACAATGAGCAGTTCTTC. It translates to CASTWGLAGPYNEQFF.

This clone showed up just once. This rearrangement joins TRBV2 to TRBJ1-2; D is uncertain. The CDR3 extends over 13 amino acids. The V end was cut by 2 bases, the J end by 10 bases, with 14 bases between. The germline V gene encodes CDR1 SNHLY and CDR2 FYNNEI. This chain's CDR3 is CASSETEGGSYTF. The CDR3 DNA reads TGTGCCAGCAGTGAAACTGAGGGAGGATCCTACACCTTC.

This clone was seen a few times. V gene TRBV9 combines with J gene TRBJ2-1; D is perhaps TRBD2 (5 bases). The germline V gene has CDR1 SGDLS and CDR2 YYNGEE. V lost 4 bases and J lost 5, with 19 bases in between. The CDR3 contains 16 residues. In DNA form, the CDR3 reads TGTGCCAGCAGCCCCAGAGGACCGGGGAGAGACAATGAGCAGTTCTTC. This encodes CASSPRGPGRDNEQFF. The variable domain in full, completed from reference TRBV9 and TRBJ2-1, reads DSGVTQTPKHLITATGQRVTLRCSPRSGDLSVYWYQQSLDQGLQFLIQYYNGEERAKGNILERFSAQQFPDLHSELNLSSLELGDSALYFCASSPRGPGRDNEQFFGPGTRLTVL.

The chain joins TRBV9 to TRBJ1-2, with D uncertain. The V and J ends lost 4 bases and 2 bases respectively, with 21 bases between them. Germline CDR1 SGDLS, CDR2 YYNGEE. The CDR3 length is 17 residues. The CDR3 protein is CASSLLQTGNGNYGYTF. The CDR3 DNA follows: TGTGCCAGCAGCCTTCTACAGACCGGGAACGGGAACTATGGCTACACCTTC.

V and J are TRBV11-3 and TRBJ1-1; D gene uncertain. V lost 1 base and J lost 5, with 11 bases in between. CDR3 length: 14 amino acids. The germline V gene encodes CDR1 SGHNT and CDR2 YENEEA. The CDR3 spells CASSLGVTGTEAFF. CDR3 nucleotides: TGTGCCAGCAGCTTAGGCGTAACCGGGACTGAAGCTTTCTTT. Based on the CDR3 plus reference TRBV11-3 and TRBJ1-1, the full variable domain is EAGVVQSPRYKIIEKKQPVAFWCNPISGHNTLYWYLQNLGQGPELLIRYENEEAVDDSQLPKDRFSAERLKGVDSTLKIQPAELGDSAVYLCASSLGVTGTEAFFGQGTRLTVV.

The chain employs TRBV6-1 and TRBJ1-2; 9 bases line up with TRBD1. V dropped 9 bases and J dropped 3; count of bases not matched to a gene: 11. CDR3 length equals 15 residues. CDR1 is MNHNS and CDR2 is SASEGT in the germline V gene. In nucleotides, the CDR3 is TGTGCCAGTACCCTTGGACAGGGGAATTACTATGGCTACACCTTC. It translates to CASTLGQGNYYGYTF.

The genes are TRBV11-2 and TRBJ2-7; 9 positions agree with TRBD2. V shed 5 bases, J shed 4 bases, and the junction held 9 bases outside the gene matches. Per germline, CDR1 SGHAT and CDR2 FQNNGV. The CDR3 totals 15 residues. As DNA, the CDR3 is TGTGCCAGCAGCCCAGCGGGAGGAATAATGTACGAGCAGTACTTC. This translates into CASSPAGGIMYEQYF.

The chain employs TRBV4-1 and TRBJ2-7; 7 nucleotides agree with TRBD1. The CDR3 length is 15 residues. Germline V lookup: CDR1 MGHRA, CDR2 YSYEKL. V shed 3 bases and J 7 bases; nucleotides not matched to a gene: 12. CDR3 in DNA: TGCGCCAGCAGCCATTACGGGACAGCAGTTCGGGAGCAGTACTTC. Translating it yields CASSHYGTAVREQYF.

V is TRBV5-6 and J is TRBJ2-7; 7 bases agree with TRBD2. The CDR3 loop spans 17 amino acids. J gave up 2 bases and V 3 bases, and 14 bases lay outside the gene matches. CDR1 is SGHDT, CDR2 YYEEEE, per germline. The DNA of the CDR3 is TGTGCCAGCAGCTGGGGCGGGGCTAGCGGCATCACCTACGAGCAGTACTTC. Its protein product is CASSWGGASGITYEQYF. Full variable domain (remainder filled in from reference TRBV5-6 and TRBJ2-7): DAGVTQSPTHLIKTRGQQVTLRCSPKSGHDTVSWYQQALGQGPQFIFQYYEEEERQRGNFPDRFSGHQFPNYSSELNVNALLLGDSALYLCASSWGGASGITYEQYFGPGTRLTVT.

The V gene is TRBV10-2, the J gene TRBJ2-5, with TRBD2 matching over 11 bases. Trimming at V came to 2 bases and at J to 5 bases, leaving 1 base not matched to a gene. Per germline, CDR1 WSHSY and CDR2 SAAADI. This CDR3 contains 14 residues. The CDR3 bases are TGCGCCAGCAGTGAGGCTAGCGGGAGGGAGACCCAGTACTTC. Its protein is CASSEASGRETQYF.

This clone is categorized as medium-sized (0.01 to 0.1%). The chain links TRBV6-5 to TRBJ2-7; TRBD1 matches at 7 bases. The junction had 10 bases not matched to a gene; V was cut back by 5 bases and J by 3 bases. This CDR3 region has 15 residues. Per germline, CDR1 MNHEY and CDR2 SVGAGI. The CDR3 reads CASSKTGATYYEQYF. CDR3 in DNA: TGTGCCAGCAGTAAAACAGGGGCGACTTACTACGAGCAGTACTTC.

The V call is TRBV5-1, the J call TRBJ2-1; 12 nucleotides align to TRBD2. Germline V gene sequence: CDR1 SGHRS, CDR2 YFSETQ. The CDR3 runs to 16 residues. The trim removed 0 bases at V and 7 bases at J, leaving 5 bases unmatched. CDR3 amino acids: CASSLVTSGRWNEQFF. CDR3 DNA: TGCGCCAGCAGCTTGGTAACTAGCGGGAGGTGGAATGAGCAGTTCTTC.

The chain carries TRBV5-1 and TRBJ2-1; 11 bases line up with TRBD2. After removal of 2 bases from V and 5 bases from J, the junction contained 15 bases not matched to a gene. This CDR3 contains 19 residues. Germline values: CDR1 SGHRS, CDR2 YFSETQ. The CDR3 region is CASSFITSGSVFEHNEQFF. The CDR3 region has the DNA TGCGCCAGCAGCTTTATTACTAGCGGGAGTGTCTTCGAACACAATGAGCAGTTCTTC. The whole variable domain, filled in from reference TRBV5-1 and TRBJ2-1, reads KAGVTQTPRYLIKTRGQQVTLSCSPISGHRSVSWYQQTPGQGLQFLFEYFSETQRNKGNFPGRFSGRQFSNSRSEMNVSTLELGDSALYLCASSFITSGSVFEHNEQFFGPGTRLTVL.

CDR3 nucleotides: TGTGCCAGCAGCTTAACGGTTTCTAGCGGGTCTACCTACGAGCAGTACTTC. This codes for CASSLTVSSGSTYEQYF. V and J are TRBV7-2 and TRBJ2-7; TRBD2 matches at 8 bases. Per the germline V gene, CDR1 is SGHTA and CDR2 is FQGNSA. The V segment lost 2 bases and the J segment 2 bases; nucleotides outside the gene matches: 11. The CDR3 consists of 17 residues.

The rearrangement uses TRBV23-1 and TRBJ2-1; 14 bases map to TRBD2. TRBV23-1 falls under the ORF class, with uncertain function. With 3 bases clipped from V and 6 bases from J, the junction kept 7 bases outside the gene matches. This CDR3 has 17 amino acids. The CDR3 sequence is CASSHPRLAGGCNEQFF. For the CDR3, the DNA is TGCGCCAGCAGTCATCCGCGACTAGCGGGAGGGTGCAATGAGCAGTTCTTC.

The rearrangement joins TRBV2 to TRBJ2-7; 10 nucleotides line up with TRBD1. J gave up 3 bases and V 6 bases, and 8 bases lay outside the gene matches. The CDR3 sequence is 15 residues long. Germline lookup yields CDR1 SNHLY and CDR2 FYNNEI. In nucleotides, the CDR3 is TGTGCCAGCAGGTTGACAGGGGGCGAGGGCTACGAGCAGTACTTC. This codes for CASRLTGGEGYEQYF.

The gene calls are TRBV10-1 and TRBJ2-1; 10 bases fit TRBD2. Germline V CDR1 and CDR2: WNHNN, SYGVQD (reference sequence). The ends lost 3 bases at V and 6 bases at J; junction bases unmatched: 14. The CDR3 consists of 18 residues. CDR3 sequence (DNA): TGCGCCAGCAGTGATAGGAGGGTAGCGGGAGGCGGGGGCAATGAGCAGTTCTTC. Amino acid sequence: CASSDRRVAGGGGNEQFF.

The J gene is TRBJ2-5, the V gene TRBV28, with a weak D call TRBD2 (6 bases). The CDR3 sequence is 15 residues long. CDR1 is MDHEN and CDR2 is SYDVKM in the germline V gene. Trimming removed 2 bases from V and 7 bases from J, with 17 bases in between. The CDR3 DNA is TGTGCCAGCAGTTTACCTGGGACTCCGATTGGGACCCAGTACTTC. Amino acid sequence: CASSLPGTPIGTQYF.

J is TRBJ2-2 and V is TRBV11-3, with D tentatively TRBD1 or TRBD2 (5 bases each). Trimming shortened V by 3 bases and J by 2 bases, and 7 bases separated the two germline ends. Germline lookup yields CDR1 SGHNT and CDR2 YENEEA. The CDR3 sequence is 14 residues long. This CDR3 is CASSLGPNTGELFF. CDR3 sequence (DNA): TGTGCCAGCAGCTTGGGACCCAACACCGGGGAGCTGTTTTTT.